The rows below give T cell receptor beta chains drawn from one sample of a study of blood T cell repertoires in COVID-19. Clones were sequenced by immunoSEQ multiplex PCR, and TCRdb holds only the in-frame ones, with some missing. This sample has about 76,000 clones, with around 87% found just once. What was sequenced was peripheral blood. These receptors all stem from a human donor in a cohort sampled during active COVID-19. CDR3s include the opening cysteine and the closing phenylalanine or tryptophan. Each record gives: V gene, J gene, D gene, clone size, CDR3 DNA, CDR3 protein. The D gene is left open where the match is weak. For some rows the clone size is stated as once, few or many, or as a class when expanded; others skip it.

>TRBV29-1|TRBJ2-3|TRBD2|NA
TGCAGCGTATCGGGACTAGCGGACGCTAGCACAGATACGCAGTATTTT
CSVSGLADASTDTQYF
>TRBV2|TRBJ1-1|TRBD1|NA
TGTGCCAGCAGTAGACAGGGGAAGACTGAAGCTTTCTTT
CASSRQGKTEAFF
>TRBV5-1|TRBJ1-1|NA|NA
TGCGCCAGCAGACTCAGGGCTAGGGACACTGAAGCTTTCTTT
CASRLRARDTEAFF
>TRBV2|TRBJ1-4|TRBD1|once
TGTGCCAGCAGTGACAGGGGGCGAAATGAAAAACTGTTTTTT
CASSDRGRNEKLFF
>TRBV2|TRBJ2-5|NA|NA
TGTGCCAGCAAAAGTCTAGCGTCCCAAGAGACCCAGTACTTC
CASKSLASQETQYF
>TRBV30|TRBJ2-5|NA|NA
TGTGCCTGGAGTGTACGGGCGGGGGAGACCCAGTACTTC
CAWSVRAGETQYF
>TRBV18|TRBJ1-5|NA|NA
TGTGCCAGCTCACCTGCCGCGTCGGGGGGACAGCCCCAGCATTTT
CASSPAASGGQPQHF
>TRBV19|TRBJ2-7|NA|NA
TGTGCCAGTAAGTCACAGGGCGATGGAAAATACGAGCAGTACTTC
CASKSQGDGKYEQYF
>TRBV6-6|TRBJ2-3|NA|NA
TGTGCCAGCAGTTTGGCCCAGGATACGCAGTATTTT
CASSLAQDTQYF
>TRBV13|TRBJ2-7|NA|medium-sized
TGTGCCAGCAGGGAGAACGGGGGACTCTACGAGCAGTACTTC
CASRENGGLYEQYF
>TRBV6-4|TRBJ2-1|TRBD1|NA
TGTGCCAGCAGTGCCTCCCACTTCCGGACAGGGGGGTGCGACAATGAGCAGTTCTTC
CASSASHFRTGGCDNEQFF
>TRBV10-2|TRBJ1-2|NA|NA
TGCGCCAGCGTATCCCCGGGTTCCTCGGGTTTCTACACCTTC
CASVSPGSSGFYTF
>TRBV6-2/TRBV6-3|TRBJ2-5|TRBD2|NA
TGTGCCAGCAGTTACCCCGCCCGGACTAGCGGTAAAAAGTACTTC
CASSYPARTSGKKYF
>TRBV18|TRBJ2-1|NA|NA
TGTGCCAGCTCACCCGCGGGCGCCCCGGCGGAGCAGTTCTTC
CASSPAGAPAEQFF
>TRBV5-1|TRBJ1-2|NA|NA
TGCGCCAGCAGCTTGGCAGACAGGTCGTCGGGCTACACCTTC
CASSLADRSSGYTF
>TRBV5-6|TRBJ1-6|TRBD1|NA
TGTGCCAGCAGCGGGGACAGGGGGCGCAGAACCTATAATTCACCCCTCCACTTT
CASSGDRGRRTYNSPLHF
>TRBV29-1|TRBJ2-1|TRBD1|NA
TGCAGCGTTGAAGACAGGGGGCTTTACAATGAGCAGTTCTTC
CSVEDRGLYNEQFF
>TRBV29-1|TRBJ1-5|NA|NA
TGCAGCGTTGCCGACAGGTCCTCCGGACAGCCCCAGCATTTT
CSVADRSSGQPQHF
>TRBV4-1|TRBJ2-7|NA|few
TGCGCCAGCAGCCAAGATGGCGGCTTAAGAGACGGGCAGTACTTC
CASSQDGGLRDGQYF
>TRBV6-5|TRBJ2-7|NA|NA
TGTGCCAGCAGTTACTCAGCCGACAGAACCTACGAGCAGTACTTC
CASSYSADRTYEQYF
>TRBV6-5|TRBJ2-5|NA|NA
TGTGCCAGCATACAGGGCCCGTCCTCGACCCAGTACTTC
CASIQGPSSTQYF
>TRBV2|TRBJ1-2|NA|once
TGTGCCAGCAGTGAGAGGGAGTATGGCTACACCTTC
CASSEREYGYTF
>TRBV5-3|TRBJ2-1|TRBD1|NA
TGTGCCAGAAGCTTGGGTTGGCAGGGGGAATCGAACCGATACAATGAGCAGTTCTTC
CARSLGWQGESNRYNEQFF
>TRBV7-9|TRBJ1-2|NA|once
TGTGCCAGCAGCCCCCGGACAGCCTATGGCTACACCTTC
CASSPRTAYGYTF
>TRBV5-8|TRBJ2-6|NA|NA
TGTGCCAGCAGCTTTTTATACGGGTATCCGGGATCCTCTGGGGCCAACGTCCTGACTTTC
CASSFLYGYPGSSGANVLTF
>TRBV3-1/TRBV3-2|TRBJ2-1|NA|NA
TGTGCCAGCAGCCAAGGGCCGGCACTAGTTTCGGGGGAAGTGGAGCAGTTCTTC
CASSQGPALVSGEVEQFF
>TRBV7-4|TRBJ1-6|NA|few
TGTGCCAGCAGCTTAGTATCAGGGCCAAGTAGGAATTCACCCCTCCACTTT
CASSLVSGPSRNSPLHF
>TRBV6-5|TRBJ2-3|NA|few
TGTGCCAGCAGTTACTCGATGGAGGGAACAGATACGCAGTATTTT
CASSYSMEGTDTQYF
>TRBV18|TRBJ2-7|TRBD1|few
TGTGCCAGCTCACCGGGACAGGGAGCCTACGAGCAGTACTTC
CASSPGQGAYEQYF
>TRBV5-5|TRBJ1-4|NA|NA
TGTGCCAGCAGCTTGGAGGGACACAAGAATGAAAAACTGTTTTTT
CASSLEGHKNEKLFF
>TRBV9|TRBJ2-5|TRBD1|NA
TGTGCCAGCAGCCCCCGCTGGACAGGGGGCCAAGAGACCCAGTACTTC
CASSPRWTGGQETQYF
>TRBV2|TRBJ2-5|NA|NA
TGTGCCAGCAGACTGGTAGCGAAAGAGACCCAGTACTTC
CASRLVAKETQYF
>TRBV5-1|TRBJ2-7|TRBD1|medium-sized
TGCGCCAGCAGCCCGACAGGGGGCTCCTACGAGCAGTACTTC
CASSPTGGSYEQYF
>TRBV30|TRBJ1-6|NA|NA
TGTGCCTGGAGCGAGGCAGGGAATTCACCCCTCCACTTT
CAWSEAGNSPLHF
>TRBV19|TRBJ2-7|TRBD1|NA
TGTGCCAGTAGTATACTCTTCGAGACAGGGAACTACGAGCAGTACTTC
CASSILFETGNYEQYF
>TRBV3-1/TRBV3-2|TRBJ2-1|TRBD2|NA
TGTGCCAGCAGCCAACGGACTAGCGGGGGGGCCAACAATGAGCAGTTCTTC
CASSQRTSGGANNEQFF
>TRBV9|TRBJ1-4|NA|NA
TGTGCCAGCAGTCTTGGGCCTCCCTCCCCTGAAAAACTGTTTTTT
CASSLGPPSPEKLFF
>TRBV6-1|TRBJ1-5|NA|few
TGTGCCAGCAGTGAGAACAGCCCCCATCAGCCCCAGCATTTT
CASSENSPHQPQHF
>TRBV4-1|TRBJ1-5|TRBD1|NA
TGCGCCAGCAGCCAAGAAGAGGGGGGACGGGACAGGGCCAATCAGCCCCAGCATTTT
CASSQEEGGRDRANQPQHF
>TRBV5-6|TRBJ2-1|NA|NA
TGTGCCAGCAGGAAGAGCGGGTCGGCCAATGAGCAGTTCTTC
CASRKSGSANEQFF
>TRBV10-3|TRBJ1-3|NA|NA
TGTGCCATCAGTGAGTCGCACATCTCCTTCTCTGGAAACACCATATATTTT
CAISESHISFSGNTIYF
>TRBV19|TRBJ1-1|NA|NA
TGTGCCAGTAGTCCTGTGGGCCTCCGGGGCACTGAAGCTTTCTTT
CASSPVGLRGTEAFF
>TRBV20-1|TRBJ2-7|TRBD1|NA
TGCAGTGCTAGTAATTATCAGGGGGCGGGCGAGCAGTACTTC
CSASNYQGAGEQYF
>TRBV2|TRBJ1-6|TRBD1|NA
TGTGCCAGTAGGACAGGGGGCAATAATTCACCCCTCCACTTT
CASRTGGNNSPLHF
>TRBV12-3/TRBV12-4|TRBJ2-5|NA|NA
TGTGCCAGCACACCTAGGGGCTGGGAGACCCAGTACTTC
CASTPRGWETQYF
>TRBV2|TRBJ2-7|NA|NA
TGCGCCAGCAGTGCGCGGTCCTACGAGCAGTACTTC
CASSARSYEQYF